Below, 13 T cell receptor beta chains from the same sample are listed, as sequenced in a study of OX40 agonist ivuxolimab in advanced cancers. Data came from immunoSEQ multiplex PCR; TCRdb stores just in-frame clones and leaves some out. This sample carries roughly 58,000 clones, around 88% of them seen once, and the ten largest clones take just over 0.75%. The sample was CD4+ or CD8+ T cells sorted from blood, taken in a trial of the OX40 agonist ivuxolimab. All receptors come from an adult with an advanced solid tumor such as melanoma, head and neck, liver or kidney cancer.

V gene TRBV7-3 combines with J gene TRBJ2-1; 8 nucleotides line up with TRBD2. Germline V CDR1 and CDR2: SGHTA, FQGTGA. The CDR3 is 15 residues long. V was clipped by 5 bases and J by 6 bases; unmatched bases: 9. DNA for the CDR3: TGTGCCAGCAGCCCGGGGGGGCCGCTTTCCAATGAGCAGTTCTTC. As protein: CASSPGGPLSNEQFF.

The chain recombines TRBV5-1 with TRBJ1-1; possible D gene TRBD1, 6 bases. Trimming shortened V by 1 base and J by 1 base, and 14 bases separated the two germline ends. The CDR3 length is 16 residues. Germline CDR1 SGHRS, CDR2 YFSETQ. The CDR3 loop is CASSLSLDRKNTEAFF. The DNA for the CDR3 is TGCGCCAGCAGCTTGTCCCTCGACAGGAAGAACACTGAAGCTTTCTTT.

The CDR3 DNA follows: TGCGCCAGCAGCTTGGGACAGTCGCCCTACGAGCAGTACTTC. It is translated as CASSLGQSPYEQYF. The J gene is TRBJ2-7, the V gene TRBV5-1; D may be TRBD1 (5 bases). CDR1 and CDR2 from the germline V gene are SGHRS and YFSETQ. Trimming pared 0 bases from V and 2 bases from J, leaving 9 bases between. The CDR3 sequence is 14 residues long.

The CDR3 DNA sequence: TGTGCCACTAAAACAGGGGGCAGCAATCAGCCCCAGCATTTT. Its translation is CATKTGGSNQPQHF. The gene calls are TRBV10-3 and TRBJ1-5, with 9 bases that match TRBD1. V lost 10 bases, J lost 1 base, and 5 bases stayed unmatched. CDR1 and CDR2 from the germline V gene are ENHRY and SYGVKD. This CDR3 contains 14 residues.

The J gene is TRBJ2-7, the V gene TRBV13; 8 nucleotides align to TRBD1. There are 14 residues in the CDR3. The V segment lost 3 bases and the J segment 2 bases; nucleotides outside the gene matches: 3. The germline gives CDR1 PRHDT, CDR2 FYEKMQ (reference sequence). The CDR3 bases are TGTGCCAGCAGCTTCGACAGGGGTCCCTACGAGCAGTACTTC. Protein: CASSFDRGPYEQYF. The variable domain in full, with the rest retrieved from reference TRBV13 and TRBJ2-7, is AAGVIQSPRHLIKEKRETATLKCYPIPRHDTVYWYQQGPGQDPQFLISFYEKMQSDKGSIPDRFSAQQFSDYHSELNMSSLELGDSALYFCASSFDRGPYEQYFGPGTRLTVT.

The rearrangement uses TRBV14 and TRBJ2-5; D might be TRBD2 (7 bases). CDR1 is SGHDN and CDR2 is FVKESK in the germline V gene. Between the trimmed V and J ends, which lost 4 bases and 11 bases, there was a span of 14 bases. This CDR3 comprises 12 residues. CDR3 nucleotides: TGTGCCAGCAGCCTAACCGAGGGGGGGCAGTACTTC. This codes for CASSLTEGGQYF.

This sequence joins TRBV2 and TRBJ2-2; TRBD1 matches 7 bases. CDR3 length equals 12 residues. After removal of 5 bases from V and 12 bases from J, the junction contained 6 bases not matched to a gene. Germline V CDR1 and CDR2: SNHLY, FYNNEI. The CDR3 sequence is CASSFDRDKLFF. The CDR3 region has the DNA TGTGCCAGCAGTTTCGACAGGGATAAGCTGTTTTTT.

The chain is built from TRBV6-5 and TRBJ1-2; 9 bases are shared with TRBD1. The CDR3 totals 13 residues. J gave up 4 bases and V 5 bases, and 2 bases lay outside the gene matches. Per the germline V gene, CDR1 is MNHEY and CDR2 is SVGAGI. CDR3 DNA sequence: TGTGCCAGCAGTACAGGGGGCCCCTATGGCTACACCTTC. Translating gives CASSTGGPYGYTF.

The chain employs TRBV9 and TRBJ2-3, with 8 bases aligning to TRBD2. CDR1 and CDR2 from the germline V gene are SGDLS and YYNGEE. The CDR3 sequence is 15 residues long. V gave up 6 bases and J gave up 1 base; unmatched junction bases: 7. The CDR3 DNA follows: TGTGCCAGCAAGACTAGCGCGAGGGGCACAGATACGCAGTATTTT. This sequence encodes CASKTSARGTDTQYF.

The J gene is TRBJ1-1, the V gene TRBV6-5; D uncertain. In germline, CDR1 is MNHEY, CDR2 SVGAGI. Trimming removed 5 bases at V and 6 bases at J, with 13 bases between. The CDR3 totals 13 residues. DNA of the CDR3: TGTGCCAGCAGTAACCGGGCAAAGGCTGAAGCTTTCTTT. The encoded protein is CASSNRAKAEAFF.

The rearrangement uses TRBV7-9 and TRBJ2-3, with D possibly being TRBD2 (6 bases). The germline gives CDR1 SEHNR, CDR2 FQNEAQ (reference sequence). This CDR3 comprises 16 residues. The ends were cut back, 5 bases at V and 3 bases at J, with 18 bases in the middle. The CDR3 sequence is CASSRRGGGLTDTQYF. The DNA of the CDR3 is TGTGCCAGCAGCCGGAGGGGTGGGGGGTTAACAGATACGCAGTATTTT. The full variable domain, completed using reference TRBV7-9 and TRBJ2-3, is DTGVSQNPRHKITKRGQNVTFRCDPISEHNRLYWYRQTLGQGPEFLTYFQNEAQLEKSRLLSDRFSAERPKGSFSTLEIQRTEQGDSAMYLCASSRRGGGLTDTQYFGPGTRLTVL.

CDR3 in DNA: TGCGCCAGCACCCTCGGGGGGGGAGGTGCGGCTTGGGGGAACTACGAGCAGTACTTC. Translation gives CASTLGGGGAAWGNYEQYF. The chain recombines TRBV5-1 with TRBJ2-7; 8 bases match TRBD2. V was clipped by 6 bases and J by 3 bases; unmatched bases: 23. This CDR3 spans 19 amino acids. Germline values: CDR1 SGHRS, CDR2 YFSETQ. The entire variable domain, with the rest obtained from reference TRBV5-1 and TRBJ2-7, is as follows: KAGVTQTPRYLIKTRGQQVTLSCSPISGHRSVSWYQQTPGQGLQFLFEYFSETQRNKGNFPGRFSGRQFSNSRSEMNVSTLELGDSALYLCASTLGGGGAAWGNYEQYFGPGTRLTVT.

The chain joins TRBV2 to TRBJ1-4; no clear D gene. V lost 6 bases and J lost 8, with 25 bases in between. Looked up from germline, CDR1 is SNHLY and CDR2 is FYNNEI. CDR3 length: 17 amino acids. CDR3 loop: CASSTPVSTDGPEKLFF. CDR3 sequence (DNA): TGTGCCAGCAGCACCCCGGTTTCGACCGATGGGCCCGAAAAACTGTTTTTT.